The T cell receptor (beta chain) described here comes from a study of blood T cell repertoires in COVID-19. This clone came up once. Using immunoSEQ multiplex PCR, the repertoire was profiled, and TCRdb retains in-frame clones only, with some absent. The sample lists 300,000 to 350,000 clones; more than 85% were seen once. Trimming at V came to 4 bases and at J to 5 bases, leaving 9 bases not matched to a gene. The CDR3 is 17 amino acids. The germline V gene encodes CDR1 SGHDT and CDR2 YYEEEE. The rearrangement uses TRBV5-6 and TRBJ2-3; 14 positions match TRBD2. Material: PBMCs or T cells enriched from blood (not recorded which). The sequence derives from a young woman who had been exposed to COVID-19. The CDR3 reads CASSIGLAGGRLDTQYF. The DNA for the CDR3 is TGTGCCAGCAGCATAGGACTAGCGGGGGGTCGGTTAGATACGCAGTATTTT.